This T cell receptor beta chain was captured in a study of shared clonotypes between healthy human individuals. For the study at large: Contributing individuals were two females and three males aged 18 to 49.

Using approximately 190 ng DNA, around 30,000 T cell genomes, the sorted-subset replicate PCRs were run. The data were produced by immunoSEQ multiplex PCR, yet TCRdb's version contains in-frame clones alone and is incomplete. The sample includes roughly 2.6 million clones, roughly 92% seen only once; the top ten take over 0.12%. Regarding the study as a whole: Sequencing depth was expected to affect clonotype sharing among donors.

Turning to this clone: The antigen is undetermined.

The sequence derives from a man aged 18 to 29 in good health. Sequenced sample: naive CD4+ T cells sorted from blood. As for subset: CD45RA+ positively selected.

CDR3 loop: CASIDSGTLSEKLFF. DNA for the CDR3: TGTGCCAGTATTGATTCCGGGACCTTGAGTGAAAAACTGTTTTTT. J is TRBJ1-4 and V is TRBV19, with D perhaps TRBD1 (5 bases). This CDR3 is 15 amino acids long. V lost 7 bases and J lost 7, with 19 bases in between. Germline values: CDR1 LNHDA, CDR2 SQIVND (reference sequence).